This entry features one TCR beta chain sequence. Its specificity is unknown. The entry originates in a study of immune cell composition in non-small cell lung cancer. Study-wide background: Most cases were lung adenocarcinoma or squamous cell carcinoma.

Measured with immunoSEQ multiplex PCR; TCRdb has only the in-frame clones, and not every one. The sample holds roughly 3,500 clones; 65% to 80% are singletons and the top ten take about 4%. Per the germline V gene, CDR1 is KGHSH and CDR2 is LQKENI. Trimming removed 3 bases from V and 0 bases from J, with 11 bases in between. CDR3 length equals 15 residues. Genomic DNA came from frozen unsorted single-cell suspensions. Study-wide results and caveats: Tumour-reactive clones were not shown to match dominant in vivo tumour clones. Top 10 clone scores and clonality were higher in squamous than adenocarcinoma.

Input material: lung tumor tissue. This receptor was obtained from a human donor with non-small cell lung cancer. V is TRBV18 and J is TRBJ1-1; no reliable D call. The CDR3 loop is CASSPLYALNTEAFF. In nucleotides, the CDR3 is TGTGCCAGCTCACCCCTCTACGCCTTGAACACTGAAGCTTTCTTT.